The following is a T cell receptor (beta chain) sequence with its context. Its antigen is as yet unknown. The method was immunoSEQ multiplex PCR; TCRdb's version includes in-frame clones alone and lacks a portion of them. The table has 95,000 to 110,000 clones, 92% seen once. This sample is part of a study of T cell responses to AZD1222 COVID-19 vaccine. Study results and limitations: Donors skewed white British and female; clonal diversity was possibly underestimated. Reports say nearly half of spike-specific TCRs go after unmutated variant regions. Of the AZD1222 recipients, only five to seven were seropositive at baseline. Samples come after the peak T cell response, not at day 14.

CDR3 length equals 17 residues. V lost 0 bases and J lost 6; bases outside the gene matches: 5. Looked up from germline, CDR1 is LGHNT and CDR2 is FRNRAP. The sample here was peripheral blood, taken 28 days after the second AZD1222 dose. J is TRBJ2-1 and V is TRBV12-5; 13 positions agree with TRBD2. The receptor comes from an adult who received the AZD1222 COVID-19 vaccine. The DNA for the CDR3 is TGTGCTAGTGGTTTGGTACAGGGACTAGCGGGGTCCAATGAGCAGTTCTTC. This translates into CASGLVQGLAGSNEQFF.